These 20 T cell receptor gamma chains were all obtained from the same sample, sequenced in a study of intestinal T cells in coeliac disease. Each case's genomic DNA was extracted from ten roughly 5.1-µm formalin-fixed paraffin-embedded scrolls. TRG repertoires were amplified with LymphoTrack primers from 150 to 250 ng of biopsy DNA. TCRdb reapplied CATT to the multiplex PCR reads. The sample holds several hundred gamma-chain clones; about half are singletons and the top ten take about half. The sample comprised a duodenal biopsy. These TCRs come from a human donor who served as a control with a normal duodenal biopsy, not a healthy volunteer.

The V and J genes are TRGV5 and TRGJ1 or TRGJ2. The CDR3 is 14 amino acids. After removal of 5 bases from V and 2 bases from J, the junction contained 9 bases not matched to a gene. The germline V gene encodes CDR1 VINAFY and CDR2 YDVSNSKD. The chain's CDR3 is CATWGRWYYYKKLF. Here the CDR3 DNA reads TGTGCCACCTGGGGACGGTGGTATTATTATAAGAAACTCTTT.

To note about this clone: This sample includes further DNA sequences coding for the same CDR3. V and J are TRGV2 and TRGJP2. With 6 bases clipped from V and 0 bases from J, the junction kept 7 bases outside the gene matches. The CDR3 loop spans 15 amino acids. Germline V gene data show CDR1 as EGSNGY and CDR2 as YDSYNSKV. CDR3 loop: CATWSADSSDWIKTF. The CDR3 DNA reads as TGTGCCACCTGGTCGGCGGATAGTAGTGATTGGATCAAGACGTTT.

This clone was observed a handful of times. TCRdb's protein for this DNA is that of a much larger clone and differs from the translation at residue 3, likely a read error; the protein shown is the DNA translation. The chain couples TRGV10 to TRGJ1 or TRGJ2. TRGV10 is sorted into the ORF group, with uncertain function. CDR3 size: 11 residues. DNA of the CDR3: TGTGCTGTGTGGGATTATATGAGGAAACTCTTT. Translating gives CAVWDYMRKLF.

This clone was detected only a few times. TCRdb's listed protein matches a much larger clone and diverges from this DNA's translation at residue 3, likely through a read error; the protein shown comes from the DNA. CDR3 sequence reads: CAAWEPNYYKKLF. The CDR3, as DNA: TGTGCCGCCTGGGAGCCGAATTATTATAAGAAACTCTTT. The rearrangement links TRGV8 to TRGJ1 or TRGJ2. Germline CDR1 and CDR2: VENAVY and YDSYNSRV. The CDR3 length is 13 residues.

J is TRGJ1 or TRGJ2 and V is TRGV3. Germline CDR1 reads VTNTFY; CDR2 reads YDVSTARD (reference sequence). V shed 0 bases and J 5 bases; nucleotides not matched to a gene: 10. The CDR3 totals 15 residues. CDR3 coding DNA: TGTGCCACCTGGGACAGGCCGGTTTTTCATTATAAGAAACTCTTT. Translating gives CATWDRPVFHYKKLF.

This clone has more than one count but fewer than ten. The chain links TRGV2 to TRGJP2. The CDR3 runs 18 residues. The germline gives CDR1 EGSNGY, CDR2 YDSYNSKV. V trimming: 6 bases; J trimming: 0 bases; junction bases outside the gene matches: 16. The CDR3 bases are TGTGCCACCTGGCTGGAGGGGGCGACTTATAGTAGTGATTGGATCAAGACGTTT. This codes for CATWLEGATYSSDWIKTF.

This clone is categorized as large (0.1 to 1%). The gene calls are TRGV8 and TRGJ1 or TRGJ2. This CDR3 has 14 residues. Germline V CDR1 and CDR2: VENAVY, YDSYNSRV. Unmatched junction bases numbered 3, after V lost 0 bases and J lost 1 base. CDR3 residues: CATWDRKNYYKKLF. CDR3 coding DNA: TGTGCCACCTGGGATAGGAAAAATTATTATAAGAAACTCTTT.

In this sample, this clone turned up a few times. J is TRGJ1 or TRGJ2 and V is TRGV9. The CDR3 is made up of 15 amino acids. The V and J ends lost 2 bases and 12 bases, in that order; junction bases with no gene match: 19. Per the germline V gene, CDR1 is GITISATS and CDR2 is ISYDGTV (reference sequence). In DNA, the CDR3 is TGTGCCTTGTGGGAGGCCCCCGGTAAGGGGGGTACGAAACTCTTT. Amino acid sequence: CALWEAPGKGGTKLF.

This clone was found a few times. This chain joins TRGV9 and TRGJ1 or TRGJ2. V shed 0 bases, J shed 3 bases, and the junction held 20 bases outside the gene matches. The CDR3 totals 19 residues. Germline-derived CDR1 and CDR2 are GITISATS and ISYDGTV (reference sequence). This CDR3 reads CALWEVWGNLPQRYYKKLF. The DNA for the CDR3 is TGTGCCTTGTGGGAGGTGTGGGGTAACCTTCCTCAACGTTATTATAAGAAACTCTTT.

The gene calls are TRGV5 and TRGJ1 or TRGJ2. This CDR3 comprises 12 residues. V lost 11 bases to trimming and J lost 3 bases; unmatched junction nucleotides: 10. The germline V gene has CDR1 VINAFY and CDR2 YDVSNSKD. The CDR3 protein is CANLVGYYKKLF. The CDR3 coding sequence is TGTGCCAACCTGGTCGGTTATTATAAGAAACTCTTT.

This clone came up a few times. Additional DNA sequences in this sample encode the identical CDR3. The chain joins TRGV2 to TRGJP1. The CDR3 totals 17 residues. The V and J ends lost 0 bases and 0 bases, in that order; junction bases with no gene match: 7. The germline V gene has CDR1 EGSNGY and CDR2 YDSYNSKV. The CDR3 region has the DNA TGTGCCACCTGGGACGGGCTCCCTTATACCACTGGTTGGTTCAAGATATTT. It specifies CATWDGLPYTTGWFKIF.

This clone is deemed hyperexpanded. The chain couples TRGV3 to TRGJ1 or TRGJ2. Trimming took 0 bases from V and 11 from J; bases not matched to a gene: 7. CDR3 length: 12 amino acids. Germline-derived CDR1 and CDR2 are VTNTFY and YDVSTARD (reference sequence). CDR3 DNA: TGTGCCACCTGGGACAGGCTATCGGAGAAACTCTTT. Protein product: CATWDRLSEKLF.

In the case of this clone: A much larger clone differs by one base, so this may be a read error. The chain combines TRGV9 with TRGJ1 or TRGJ2. CDR1 and CDR2 from the germline V gene are GITISATS and ISYDGTV (reference sequence). V trimming: 2 bases; J trimming: 12 bases; junction bases outside the gene matches: 19. This CDR3 has 15 residues. The CDR3 region is CALWEAPHKGGTKLF. CDR3 nucleotides: TGTGCCTTGTGGGAGGCCCCCCATAAGGGGGGTACGAAACTCTTT.

This chain connects TRGV10 to TRGJP2. TRGV10 is marked as an open reading frame, function uncertain. J was trimmed by 2 bases and V by 8 bases; bases with no gene match: 18. The CDR3 sequence is 18 residues long. The CDR3 here is CAAWDLREPPSSDWIKTF. The CDR3, as DNA: TGTGCTGCGTGGGACTTACGTGAACCACCGAGTAGTGATTGGATCAAGACGTTT.

Turning to this clone: TCRdb assigns this DNA the protein of a much larger clone, which departs from its translation at residue 4; this likely reflects a read error, and the protein shown comes from translating the DNA. The chain carries TRGV10 and TRGJ1 or TRGJ2. TRGV10 is treated as an ORF (open reading frame) with a function not yet certain. The CDR3 runs 11 residues. V dropped 11 bases and J dropped 12; count of bases not matched to a gene: 14. The CDR3 loop is CAARKTGGKLF. The DNA of the CDR3 is TGTGCTGCGCGGAAAACGGGGGGGAAACTCTTT.

V is TRGV2 and J is TRGJP2. From germline, CDR1 is EGSNGY and CDR2 YDSYNSKV. The CDR3 has 15 amino acids. Germline trimming cut 12 bases from V and 0 bases from J; bases unmatched to any gene: 13. In DNA, the CDR3 is TGTGCCCACCTGGTCGCGGATAGTAGTGATTGGATCAAGACGTTT. Its translation is CAHLVADSSDWIKTF.

This clone was recorded once. The chain joins TRGV3 to TRGJ1 or TRGJ2. J gave up 3 bases and V 6 bases, and 2 bases lay outside the gene matches. The CDR3 contains 11 residues. CDR1 and CDR2 (germline): VTNTFY, YDVSTARD (reference sequence). In DNA, the CDR3 is TGTGCCACCTGGCGTTATTATAAGAAACTCTTT. Encoded protein: CATWRYYKKLF.

This clone is hyperexpanded (1% or more) by share. The same CDR3 also results from other DNA sequences found in this sample. The rearrangement joins TRGV2 to TRGJ1 or TRGJ2. The CDR3 extends over 11 amino acids. From germline, CDR1 is EGSNGY and CDR2 YDSYNSKV. V lost 1 base and J lost 12; bases outside the gene matches: 6. The CDR3 is CATWDGRPKLF. The CDR3 DNA is TGTGCCACCTGGGACGGTCGGCCGAAACTCTTT.

The CDR3 coding sequence is TGTGCCACCTGGGACGGGCCCTCCTACTACCAGTTGGTTGTCAAGATATTT. Translation gives CATWDGPSYYQLVVKIF. V and J are TRGV2 and TRGJP1. The junction had 22 bases not matched to a gene; V was cut back by 0 bases and J by 15 bases. The CDR3 loop spans 17 amino acids. CDR1 is EGSNGY, CDR2 YDSYNSKV, per germline.

As for this clone: A much larger clone lies a single base off, so this may be a read error. The chain couples TRGV2 to TRGJ1 or TRGJ2. The CDR3 covers 16 residues. Per the germline V gene, CDR1 is EGSNGY and CDR2 is YDSYNSKV. V shed 1 base and J 4 bases; nucleotides not matched to a gene: 13. The CDR3 is CATWDGLDDSYYKKLF. CDR3 bases: TGTGCCACCTGGGACGGACTCGACGACTCGTATTATAAGAAACTCTTT.